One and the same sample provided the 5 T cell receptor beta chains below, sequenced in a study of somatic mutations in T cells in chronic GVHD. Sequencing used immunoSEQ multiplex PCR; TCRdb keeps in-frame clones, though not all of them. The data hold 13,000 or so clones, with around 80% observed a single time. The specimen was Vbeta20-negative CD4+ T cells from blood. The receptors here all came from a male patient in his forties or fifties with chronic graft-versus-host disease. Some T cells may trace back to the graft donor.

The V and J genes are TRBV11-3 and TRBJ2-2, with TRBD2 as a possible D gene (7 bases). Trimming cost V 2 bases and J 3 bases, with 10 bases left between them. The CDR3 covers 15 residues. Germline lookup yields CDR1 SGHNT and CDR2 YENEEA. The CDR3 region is CASSLRGADTGELFF. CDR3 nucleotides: TGTGCCAGCAGCTTACGGGGGGCGGACACCGGGGAGCTGTTTTTT.

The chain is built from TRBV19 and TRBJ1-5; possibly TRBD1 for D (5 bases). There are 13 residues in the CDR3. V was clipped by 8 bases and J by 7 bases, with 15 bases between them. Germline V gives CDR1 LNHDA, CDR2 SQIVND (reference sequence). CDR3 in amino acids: CASAGQGGQPQHF. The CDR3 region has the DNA TGTGCCAGTGCCGGCCAGGGTGGGCAGCCCCAGCATTTT.

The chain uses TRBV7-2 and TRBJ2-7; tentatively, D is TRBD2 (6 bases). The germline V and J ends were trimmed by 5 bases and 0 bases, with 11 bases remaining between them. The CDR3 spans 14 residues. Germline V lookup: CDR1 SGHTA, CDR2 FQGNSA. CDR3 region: CASSTAGSSYEQYF. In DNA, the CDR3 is TGTGCCAGCAGCACGGCGGGGAGCTCCTACGAGCAGTACTTC. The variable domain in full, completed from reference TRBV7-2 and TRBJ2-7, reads GAGVSQSPSNKVTEKGKDVELRCDPISGHTALYWYRQSLGQGLEFLIYFQGNSAPDKSGLPSDRFSAERTGGSVSTLTIQRTQQEDSAVYLCASSTAGSSYEQYFGPGTRLTVT.

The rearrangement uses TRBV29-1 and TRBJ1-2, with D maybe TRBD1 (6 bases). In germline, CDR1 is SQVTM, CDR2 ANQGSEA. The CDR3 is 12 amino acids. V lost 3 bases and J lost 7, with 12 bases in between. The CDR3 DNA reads TGCAGCGTTGACGGACAGAGAGGTGGCTACACCTTC. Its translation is CSVDGQRGGYTF.

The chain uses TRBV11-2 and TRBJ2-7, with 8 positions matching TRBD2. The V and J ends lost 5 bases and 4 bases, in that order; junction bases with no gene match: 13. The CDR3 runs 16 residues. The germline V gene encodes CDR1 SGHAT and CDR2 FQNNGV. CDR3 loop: CASSQALAGSGYEQYF. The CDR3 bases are TGTGCCAGCAGCCAAGCTTTAGCGGGATCGGGTTACGAGCAGTACTTC.